A single sample is the source of the 20 T cell receptor beta chains below, sequenced in a study of shared clonotypes between healthy human individuals. Clones were read by immunoSEQ multiplex PCR, and TCRdb kept only the in-frame ones, dropping some. The sample lists hundreds of thousands of clones, 96% occurring once. Sequenced: naive CD4+ T cells sorted from blood. The subset here: CD45RA+ positively selected. The origin of the receptors is a woman aged 25 to 39 in good health.

The CDR3 loop reads CASSLGGPSTDTQYF. The CDR3 region has the DNA TGCGCCAGCAGCTTGGGCGGACCTAGCACAGATACGCAGTATTTT. This sequence joins TRBV5-1 and TRBJ2-3; D is uncertain. Trimming pared 0 bases from V and 0 bases from J, leaving 8 bases between. CDR1 is SGHRS and CDR2 is YFSETQ in the germline V gene. CDR3 length: 15 residues. The variable domain in full, completed from reference TRBV5-1 and TRBJ2-3, reads KAGVTQTPRYLIKTRGQQVTLSCSPISGHRSVSWYQQTPGQGLQFLFEYFSETQRNKGNFPGRFSGRQFSNSRSEMNVSTLELGDSALYLCASSLGGPSTDTQYFGPGTRLTVL.

The V call is TRBV5-1, the J call TRBJ2-5; D perhaps matches TRBD2 (7 bases). Germline V gene lookup returns CDR1 SGHRS and CDR2 YFSETQ. The ends were cut back, 5 bases at V and 2 bases at J, with 16 bases in the middle. This CDR3 region has 15 residues. The DNA for the CDR3 is TGCGCCAGCAGACTGAGGGGGGGTTTACAAGAGACCCAGTACTTC. This sequence encodes CASRLRGGLQETQYF.

The gene calls are TRBV7-2 and TRBJ2-1, with a tentative D call TRBD1 (6 bases). The CDR3 runs 13 residues. Looked up from germline, CDR1 is SGHTA and CDR2 is FQGNSA. Between the trimmed V and J ends, which lost 1 base and 8 bases, there was a span of 9 bases. Here the CDR3 DNA reads TGTGCCAGCAGCTTAGACAGGGACCATGAGCAGTTCTTC. This codes for CASSLDRDHEQFF.

V gene TRBV6-5 combines with J gene TRBJ2-7; 11 bases fit TRBD1. The CDR3 runs to 15 residues. V shed 4 bases, J shed 0 bases, and the junction held 2 bases outside the gene matches. From germline, CDR1 is MNHEY and CDR2 SVGAGI. CDR3 coding DNA: TGTGCCAGCAGTTCCGGGACAGGGGGCTCCTACGAGCAGTACTTC. Encoded protein: CASSSGTGGSYEQYF.

The V and J genes are TRBV6-5 and TRBJ1-1; D remains ambiguous. Per the germline V gene, CDR1 is MNHEY and CDR2 is SVGAGI. V gave up 2 bases and J gave up 7 bases, with 8 bases separating them. This CDR3 contains 12 residues. CDR3 sequence (DNA): TGTGCCAGCAGTTACAGGCAGGATGAAGCTTTCTTT. Its translation is CASSYRQDEAFF.

CDR3 sequence reads: CASSVKGLAVDTQYF. The CDR3 nucleotides are TGTGCCAGCAGCGTAAAGGGACTAGCGGTAGATACGCAGTATTTT. The V call is TRBV9, the J call TRBJ2-3; 11 bases align to TRBD2. The germline V gene encodes CDR1 SGDLS and CDR2 YYNGEE. The CDR3 extends over 15 amino acids. V shed 1 base, J shed 5 bases, and the junction held 3 bases outside the gene matches.

As to this clone: Other DNA variants within this sample encode the same CDR3. V usage is TRBV7-8 and J usage is TRBJ1-5; unclear D gene. Trimming left V 1 base short and J 1 base short, with 2 bases between. In germline, CDR1 is SGHVS, CDR2 FQNEAQ. The CDR3 spans 13 residues. The CDR3, as DNA: TGTGCCAGCAGCTTAGACAGCAATCAGCCCCAGCATTTT. Translating it yields CASSLDSNQPQHF.

The rearrangement joins TRBV5-1 to TRBJ1-5, with D perhaps TRBD1 (6 bases). V lost 0 bases, J lost 3 bases, and 28 bases lay in between. Per germline, CDR1 SGHRS and CDR2 YFSETQ. The CDR3 runs 21 residues. CDR3 loop: CASSLGKPGHTNIAYNQPQHF. The CDR3 nucleotides read TGCGCCAGCAGCTTGGGGAAACCGGGACACACAAATATCGCATACAATCAGCCCCAGCATTTT.

A single count supports this clone. CDR3 region: CASSSGTSGRNTGELFF. The CDR3 nucleotides read TGTGCCAGCAGCTCTGGGACTAGCGGGAGGAACACCGGGGAGCTGTTTTTT. The chain joins TRBV5-4 to TRBJ2-2; 14 nucleotides align to TRBD2. The ends lost 3 bases at V and 1 base at J; junction bases unmatched: 2. The CDR3 has 17 amino acids. Per germline, CDR1 SGHNT and CDR2 YYREEE (reference sequence).

The J gene is TRBJ2-3, the V gene TRBV10-1, with 8 nucleotides matching TRBD2. J gave up 5 bases and V 8 bases, and 9 bases lay outside the gene matches. This CDR3 region has 14 residues. CDR1 is WNHNN, CDR2 SYGVQD, per germline (reference sequence). The CDR3 region has the DNA TGCGCCAGCGGGCCTAGCGGGTCGGTAGATACGCAGTATTTT. Its protein product is CASGPSGSVDTQYF.

The chain carries TRBV28 and TRBJ2-2, with a tentative D call TRBD2 (5 bases). The CDR3 loop spans 15 amino acids. Deletions cut 3 bases from V and 0 bases from J, with 8 bases between. The germline gives CDR1 MDHEN, CDR2 SYDVKM. The chain's CDR3 is CASSFGGANTGELFF. CDR3 in DNA: TGTGCCAGCAGTTTTGGAGGAGCGAACACCGGGGAGCTGTTTTTT. The full variable domain, its missing parts supplied by reference TRBV28 and TRBJ2-2, is DVKVTQSSRYLVKRTGEKVFLECVQDMDHENMFWYRQDPGLGLRLIYFSYDVKMKEKGDIPEGYSVSREKKERFSLILESASTNQTSMYLCASSFGGANTGELFFGEGSRLTVL.

The chain is built from TRBV11-2 and TRBJ1-2, with TRBD1 matching 10 bases. The J segment lost 3 bases and the V segment lost 6 bases, leaving 7 bases of the junction unmatched. The CDR3 length is 15 residues. Germline V lookup: CDR1 SGHAT, CDR2 FQNNGV. The CDR3 coding sequence is TGTGCCAGCAGACCGGGTGGGACAGGGGACTATGGCTACACCTTC. Encoded protein: CASRPGGTGDYGYTF.

V usage is TRBV6-1 and J usage is TRBJ2-7; D unclear. The CDR3 length is 14 residues. The germline CDR1 and CDR2 sequences are MNHNS and SASEGT. V lost 4 bases and J lost 3, with 13 bases in between. The DNA of the CDR3 is TGTGCCAGCAGTGTACAAGCTACTTACTACGAGCAGTACTTC. Its protein product is CASSVQATYYEQYF.

V and J are TRBV2 and TRBJ2-1, with 9 nucleotides matching TRBD2. This CDR3 is built from 15 residues. The germline V gene has CDR1 SNHLY and CDR2 FYNNEI. The V gene end was trimmed by 6 bases and the J gene end by 5 bases; junction bases not matched to a gene: 8. CDR3 sequence reads: CASRSGAGGHNEQFF. For the CDR3, the DNA is TGTGCCAGCAGGAGCGGAGCGGGAGGTCACAATGAGCAGTTCTTC.

The CDR3: CASSLATGGGYTF. CDR3 DNA sequence: TGTGCCAGCAGCTTAGCAACAGGGGGTGGCTACACCTTC. The rearrangement joins TRBV13 to TRBJ1-2; TRBD1 agrees at 8 bases. V lost 1 base and J lost 7; bases outside the gene matches: 2. This CDR3 region has 13 residues. Germline V gene lookup returns CDR1 PRHDT and CDR2 FYEKMQ (reference sequence).

This sequence joins TRBV28 and TRBJ1-2; D is uncertain. The CDR3 contains 14 residues. Germline V gene sequence: CDR1 MDHEN, CDR2 SYDVKM. The V end was cut by 3 bases, the J end by 4 bases, with 12 bases between. The CDR3 loop is CASSFRGGPYGYTF. The CDR3 DNA reads as TGTGCCAGCAGTTTTCGAGGCGGCCCCTATGGCTACACCTTC.

The V gene is TRBV7-9, the J gene TRBJ2-2; D remains unclear. CDR1 and CDR2 (germline): SEHNR, FQNEAQ (reference sequence). The V end was cut by 5 bases, the J end by 4 bases, with 14 bases between. This CDR3 is 15 amino acids long. As DNA, the CDR3 is TGTGCCAGCAGCGCCCAACGGATTATCACCGGGGAGCTGTTTTTT. Its translation is CASSAQRIITGELFF.

The V and J genes are TRBV6-5 and TRBJ1-4; maybe TRBD1 (6 bases). Per germline, CDR1 MNHEY and CDR2 SVGAGI. The V and J ends lost 6 bases and 10 bases respectively, with 18 bases between them. The CDR3 loop spans 14 amino acids. The CDR3 loop is CASRKTGSKGKLFF. The DNA of the CDR3 is TGTGCCAGCAGAAAAACAGGGTCCAAGGGAAAACTGTTTTTT.

This clone has only a few counts. The chain employs TRBV5-1 and TRBJ1-1, with D tentatively TRBD1 (6 bases). CDR3 size: 14 residues. Germline V CDR1 and CDR2: SGHRS, YFSETQ. The V end was cut by 0 bases, the J end by 3 bases, with 9 bases between. The CDR3 spells CASSLDRDHTEAFF. The CDR3 nucleotides are TGCGCCAGCAGCTTGGACAGGGACCACACTGAAGCTTTCTTT. The full variable domain, rest sourced from reference TRBV5-1 and TRBJ1-1, is KAGVTQTPRYLIKTRGQQVTLSCSPISGHRSVSWYQQTPGQGLQFLFEYFSETQRNKGNFPGRFSGRQFSNSRSEMNVSTLELGDSALYLCASSLDRDHTEAFFGQGTRLTVV.

This clone occurred once. This rearrangement joins TRBV7-9 to TRBJ2-7, with 9 bases lining up with TRBD2. Unmatched junction bases numbered 5, after V lost 5 bases and J lost 0 bases. The CDR3 is 15 amino acids. Germline loops: CDR1 SEHNR, CDR2 FQNEAQ (reference sequence). The CDR3 is CASSPGLAFSYEQYF. The CDR3 bases are TGTGCCAGCAGCCCAGGACTAGCGTTCTCCTACGAGCAGTACTTC.